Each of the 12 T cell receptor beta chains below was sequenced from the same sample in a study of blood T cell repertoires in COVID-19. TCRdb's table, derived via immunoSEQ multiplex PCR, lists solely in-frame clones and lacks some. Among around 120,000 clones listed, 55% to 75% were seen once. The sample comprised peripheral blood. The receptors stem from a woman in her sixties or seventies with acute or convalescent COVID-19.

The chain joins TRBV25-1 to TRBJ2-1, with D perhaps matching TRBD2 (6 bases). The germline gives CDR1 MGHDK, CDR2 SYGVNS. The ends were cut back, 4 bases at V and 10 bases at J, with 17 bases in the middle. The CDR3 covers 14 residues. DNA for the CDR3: TGTGCCAGCAGTGGACGGTGGGGGGATGGGGAGCAGTTCTTC. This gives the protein CASSGRWGDGEQFF.

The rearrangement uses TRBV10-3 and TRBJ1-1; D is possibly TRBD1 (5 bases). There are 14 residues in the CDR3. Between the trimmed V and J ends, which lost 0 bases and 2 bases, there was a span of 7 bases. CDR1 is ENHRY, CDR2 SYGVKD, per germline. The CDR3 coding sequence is TGTGCCATCAGTGAGTCGACAGCTAACACTGAAGCTTTCTTT. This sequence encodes CAISESTANTEAFF.

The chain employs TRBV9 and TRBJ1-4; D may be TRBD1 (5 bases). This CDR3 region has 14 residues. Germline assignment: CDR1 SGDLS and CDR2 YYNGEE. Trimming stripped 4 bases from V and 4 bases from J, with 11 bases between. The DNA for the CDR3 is TGTGCCAGCAGCAGGACACAATTTAATGAAAAACTGTTTTTT. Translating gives CASSRTQFNEKLFF. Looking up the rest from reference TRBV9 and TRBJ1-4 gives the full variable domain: DSGVTQTPKHLITATGQRVTLRCSPRSGDLSVYWYQQSLDQGLQFLIQYYNGEERAKGNILERFSAQQFPDLHSELNLSSLELGDSALYFCASSRTQFNEKLFFGSGTQLSVL.

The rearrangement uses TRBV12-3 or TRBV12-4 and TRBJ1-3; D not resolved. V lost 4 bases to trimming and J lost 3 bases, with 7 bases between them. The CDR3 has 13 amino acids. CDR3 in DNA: TGTGCCAGCAGTTCCTTCCTTGGAAACACCATATATTTT. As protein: CASSSFLGNTIYF.

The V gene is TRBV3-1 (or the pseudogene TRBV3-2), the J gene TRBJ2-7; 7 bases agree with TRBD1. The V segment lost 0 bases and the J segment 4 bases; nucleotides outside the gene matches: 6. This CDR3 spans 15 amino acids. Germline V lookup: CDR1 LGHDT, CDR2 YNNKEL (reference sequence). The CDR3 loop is CASSQERDSNYEQYF. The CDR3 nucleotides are TGTGCCAGCAGCCAAGAACGGGACAGTAATTACGAGCAGTACTTC.

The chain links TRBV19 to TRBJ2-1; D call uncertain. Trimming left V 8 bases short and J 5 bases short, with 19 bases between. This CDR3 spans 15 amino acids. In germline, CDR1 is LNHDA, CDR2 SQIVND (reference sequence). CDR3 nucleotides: TGTGCCAGTTTGAAAAACGTAGGCGGAAACAATGAGCAGTTCTTC. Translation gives CASLKNVGGNNEQFF.

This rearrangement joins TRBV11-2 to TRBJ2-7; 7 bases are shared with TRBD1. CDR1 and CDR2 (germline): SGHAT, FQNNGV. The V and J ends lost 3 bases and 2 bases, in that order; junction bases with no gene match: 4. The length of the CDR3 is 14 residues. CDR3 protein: CASSFAGTAYEQYF. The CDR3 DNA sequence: TGTGCCAGCAGCTTCGCCGGGACAGCCTACGAGCAGTACTTC.

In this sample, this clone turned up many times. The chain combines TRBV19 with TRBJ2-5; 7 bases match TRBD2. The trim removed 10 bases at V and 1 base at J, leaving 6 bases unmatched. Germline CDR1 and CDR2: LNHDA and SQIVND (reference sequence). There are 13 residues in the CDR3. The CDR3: CATRGVSQETQYF. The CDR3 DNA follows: TGTGCCACCCGGGGGGTGAGCCAAGAGACCCAGTACTTC.

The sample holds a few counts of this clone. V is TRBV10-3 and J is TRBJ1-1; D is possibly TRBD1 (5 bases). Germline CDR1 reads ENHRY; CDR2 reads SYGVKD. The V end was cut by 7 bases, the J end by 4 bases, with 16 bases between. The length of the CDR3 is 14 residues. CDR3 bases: TGTGCCATCATGGGGGGGGACCGGGGCACTGAAGCTTTCTTT. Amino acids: CAIMGGDRGTEAFF.

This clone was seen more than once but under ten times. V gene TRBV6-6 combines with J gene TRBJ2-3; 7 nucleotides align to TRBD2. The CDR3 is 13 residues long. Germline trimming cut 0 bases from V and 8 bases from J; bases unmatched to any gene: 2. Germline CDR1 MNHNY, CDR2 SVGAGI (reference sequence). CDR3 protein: CASSYSGGSTQYF. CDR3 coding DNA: TGTGCCAGCAGTTACTCCGGCGGGAGTACGCAGTATTTT.

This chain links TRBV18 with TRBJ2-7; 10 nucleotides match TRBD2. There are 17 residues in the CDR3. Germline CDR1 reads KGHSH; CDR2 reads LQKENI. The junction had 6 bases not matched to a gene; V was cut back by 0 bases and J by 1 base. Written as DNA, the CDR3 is TGTGCCAGCTCACCACCGGCTAGCGGGGGCAATTCCTACGAGCAGTACTTC. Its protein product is CASSPPASGGNSYEQYF.

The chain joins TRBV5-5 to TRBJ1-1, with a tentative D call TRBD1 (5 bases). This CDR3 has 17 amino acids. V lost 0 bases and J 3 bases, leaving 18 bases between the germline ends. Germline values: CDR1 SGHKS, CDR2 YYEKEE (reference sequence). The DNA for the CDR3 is TGTGCCAGCAGCTTGGGCGGCGGGTGGGGGAGGGACACTGAAGCTTTCTTT. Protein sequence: CASSLGGGWGRDTEAFF.